Listed below are T cell receptor beta chains from one sample, sequenced in a study of shared clonotypes between healthy human individuals. The repertoire was sequenced with immunoSEQ multiplex PCR; TCRdb's copy has only in-frame clones and lacks some. Of some 790,000 clones in the sample, 72% were seen once. The sequencing input was memory CD4+ T cells sorted from blood. Source of these receptors: a woman aged 25 to 39 in good health. CDR3s include the opening cysteine and the closing phenylalanine or tryptophan. D genes are given only for firm matches. The size entry is marked missing in some rows and otherwise reads once, few, many or a size class.

J gene,D gene,clone size,V gene,CDR3 protein,CDR3 DNA
TRBJ2-3,TRBD1,NA,TRBV27,CASSLYGTGADTQYF,TGTGCCAGCAGTTTATACGGGACAGGCGCAGATACGCAGTATTTT
TRBJ2-7,TRBD1,NA,TRBV15,CATSGRTGQVYEQYF,TGTGCCACCAGCGGCCGGACAGGGCAAGTTTACGAGCAGTACTTC
TRBJ2-2,NA,once,TRBV5-1,CASSLPSHGTTTGELFF,TGCGCCAGCAGCCTACCCTCTCACGGTACAACCACCGGGGAGCTGTTTTTT
TRBJ2-3,NA,NA,TRBV7-3,CASSLIPTDTDTQYF,TGTGCCAGCAGCTTGATACCGACAGACACAGATACGCAGTATTTT
TRBJ2-5,NA,NA,TRBV19,CASSTLTGSVQETQYF,TGTGCCAGTAGTACCCTGACAGGATCCGTCCAAGAGACCCAGTACTTC
TRBJ2-5,NA,NA,TRBV7-6,CASSGSLETQYF,TGTGCCAGCAGCGGTAGTCTAGAGACCCAGTACTTC
TRBJ2-7,NA,once,TRBV5-4,CASSPDVGYEQYF,TGTGCCAGCAGTCCCGACGTTGGTTACGAGCAGTACTTC
TRBJ2-2,NA,NA,TRBV7-2,CASSPLLLSRELFF,TGTGCCAGCAGCCCATTACTACTTTCGCGGGAGCTGTTTTTT
TRBJ2-2,TRBD1,NA,TRBV28,CASNRDRGRTGELFF,TGTGCCAGCAATAGGGACAGGGGGCGCACCGGGGAGCTGTTTTTT
TRBJ1-1,TRBD1,NA,TRBV15,CATSSKTGGNTEAFF,TGTGCCACCAGCAGTAAAACAGGGGGGAACACTGAAGCTTTCTTT
TRBJ1-1,NA,few,TRBV9,CASSVVDLDTEAFF,TGTGCCAGCAGCGTAGTTGACCTGGACACTGAAGCTTTCTTT
TRBJ1-2,NA,NA,TRBV2,CASSVNRQRNYGYTF,TGTGCCAGCAGTGTCAATCGACAACGTAACTATGGCTACACCTTC
TRBJ2-7,TRBD2,NA,TRBV5-1,CASSPMTSGRANEQYF,TGCGCCAGCAGCCCAATGACTAGCGGGAGGGCCAACGAGCAGTACTTC
TRBJ2-7,TRBD2,NA,TRBV27,CASSADTSGYEQYF,TGTGCCAGCAGCGCGGATACTAGCGGGTACGAGCAGTACTTC
TRBJ2-1,NA,NA,TRBV29-1,CSVGDEPHFF,TGCAGCGTAGGGGACGAACCCCACTTCTTC
TRBJ2-5,TRBD2,NA,TRBV15,CATSRGGAGVGTQYF,TGTGCCACCAGCAGAGGAGGAGCGGGAGTAGGGACCCAGTACTTC
TRBJ1-5,NA,NA,TRBV28,CASSFSLGNSNQPQHF,TGTGCCAGCAGTTTTTCTCTAGGGAATAGCAATCAGCCCCAGCATTTT
TRBJ2-3,TRBD1,NA,TRBV28,CASRGRQGGSTDTQYF,TGTGCCAGCAGGGGACGACAGGGGGGGAGCACAGATACGCAGTATTTT
TRBJ2-3,NA,NA,TRBV2,CASSAPLDTQYF,TGTGCCAGCAGTGCCCCCTTGGATACGCAGTATTTT